Presented here are 22 T cell receptor beta chains from one specimen sequenced in a study of cytomegalovirus exposure and HLA in healthy donors. 60 Vbeta and 13 Jbeta primers were used in PCR. The repertoire was sequenced with immunoSEQ multiplex PCR; TCRdb's copy has only in-frame clones and lacks some. This sample carries around 190,000 clones, over 65% of them seen once, and the ten largest clones take under 2.5%. Sequencing was performed on PBMCs. The receptor set was obtained from a man aged 55 to 70 in good health and CMV-seronegative.

This CDR3 is CASSGVGSNYGYTF. The CDR3 bases are TGTGCCAGCAGCGGTGTCGGGTCTAACTATGGCTACACCTTC. The rearrangement joins TRBV9 to TRBJ1-2, with D hard to call. The germline V and J ends were trimmed by 3 bases and 0 bases, with 9 bases remaining between them. The CDR3 sequence is 14 residues long. Germline V CDR1 and CDR2: SGDLS, YYNGEE.

CDR3: CASSPGTGLNQPQHF. Here the CDR3 DNA reads TGTGCCAGCAGTCCCGGGACAGGGCTAAATCAGCCCCAGCATTTT. The J gene is TRBJ1-5, the V gene TRBV27; the match to TRBD1 covers 9 bases. With V trimmed by 5 bases and J by 4 bases, 6 bases remained unmatched. The length of the CDR3 is 15 residues. CDR1 and CDR2 from the germline V gene are MNHEY and SMNVEV (reference sequence).

This chain links TRBV29-1 with TRBJ2-3, with 11 bases aligning to TRBD2. V lost 5 bases and J lost 6; bases outside the gene matches: 7. The CDR3 has 14 amino acids. The germline gives CDR1 SQVTM, CDR2 ANQGSEA. The CDR3 coding sequence is TGCAGCGTTCAAACTAGCGGGGGAGGGGATACGCAGTATTTT. Its protein is CSVQTSGGGDTQYF.

The J gene is TRBJ1-5, the V gene TRBV19, with 7 positions matching TRBD1. The CDR3 extends over 14 amino acids. V dropped 8 bases and J dropped 3; count of bases not matched to a gene: 7. Germline CDR1 and CDR2: LNHDA and SQIVND (reference sequence). Written as DNA, the CDR3 is TGTGCCAGTCGGGGGACAGCCGACAATCAGCCCCAGCATTTT. It codes for CASRGTADNQPQHF.

This clone turned up a few times. The V call is TRBV25-1, the J call TRBJ1-1; possibly TRBD1 for D (5 bases). V lost 7 bases and J 5 bases, leaving 8 bases between the germline ends. The CDR3 totals 11 residues. Germline lookup yields CDR1 MGHDK and CDR2 SYGVNS. CDR3 in DNA: TGTGCCAGCACCGGGGGGACTGAAGCTTTCTTT. This codes for CASTGGTEAFF.

This clone was seen a single time. V usage is TRBV19 and J usage is TRBJ1-2; tentatively, D is TRBD1 (6 bases). Germline V gene sequence: CDR1 LNHDA, CDR2 SQIVND (reference sequence). V was shortened by 5 bases and J by 4 bases, with 17 bases between the two germline ends. The CDR3 runs 15 residues. The CDR3 DNA reads TGTGCCAGTAGTTCCTCAGGGGCAGAAGTCTATGGCTACACCTTC. It translates to CASSSSGAEVYGYTF.

The V and J genes are TRBV9 and TRBJ2-1, with 7 bases lining up with TRBD1. Germline loops: CDR1 SGDLS, CDR2 YYNGEE. This CDR3 has 15 amino acids. With V trimmed by 3 bases and J by 0 bases, 3 bases remained unmatched. DNA of the CDR3: TGTGCCAGCAGCGAGGGACAGAGCTCCTACAATGAGCAGTTCTTC. Translated: CASSEGQSSYNEQFF.

In DNA form, the CDR3 reads TGTGCCAGCAGGCAGACAAGCTCCTACGAGCAGTACTTC. Amino acids: CASRQTSSYEQYF. V and J are TRBV28 and TRBJ2-5; D gene unclear. The DNA matches TRBJ2-7 better at its end, which makes the J call doubtful. CDR1 MDHEN and CDR2 SYDVKM come from the germline V gene. This CDR3 spans 13 amino acids.

The chain carries TRBV5-8 and TRBJ1-3; D remains ambiguous. Trimming cost V 5 bases and J 0 bases, with 12 bases left between them. The germline V gene encodes CDR1 SGHTS and CDR2 YDEGEE. The CDR3 runs to 15 residues. CDR3: CASRSTSVSGNTIYF. The DNA for the CDR3 is TGTGCCAGCAGATCGACAAGTGTCTCTGGAAACACCATATATTTT.

V is TRBV19 and J is TRBJ2-1; 9 positions match TRBD2. This CDR3 is built from 14 residues. J was trimmed by 7 bases and V by 4 bases; bases with no gene match: 5. Germline assignment: CDR1 LNHDA and CDR2 SQIVND (reference sequence). The CDR3: CASSNSGSWNEQFF. In DNA form, the CDR3 reads TGTGCCAGTAGTAATAGCGGGAGTTGGAATGAGCAGTTCTTC.

The genes are TRBV19 and TRBJ1-1, with 7 bases matching TRBD1. Germline V gene lookup returns CDR1 LNHDA and CDR2 SQIVND (reference sequence). J lost 1 base, V lost 4 bases, and 3 bases had no gene match. The CDR3 is 14 amino acids. CDR3 sequence reads: CASSRQGANTEAFF. CDR3 bases: TGTGCCAGTAGTAGACAGGGCGCGAACACTGAAGCTTTCTTT.

The V gene is TRBV20-1, the J gene TRBJ2-3; TRBD2 is a possible D gene (5 bases). The length of the CDR3 is 11 residues. Germline CDR1 DFQATT, CDR2 SNEGSKA (reference sequence). Trimming removed 3 bases from V and 6 bases from J, with 7 bases in between. CDR3 in DNA: TGCAGTGCTAGCCCGGGGGATACGCAGTATTTT. Amino acids: CSASPGDTQYF.

The V call is TRBV29-1, the J call TRBJ2-3; no definite D call. Trimming removed 4 bases at V and 1 base at J, with 12 bases between. Germline V gives CDR1 SQVTM, CDR2 ANQGSEA. The CDR3 is 14 residues long. The CDR3 bases are TGCAGCGTTGGTTTCGGCGGCCGCACAGATACGCAGTATTTT. Translated: CSVGFGGRTDTQYF.

This rearrangement joins TRBV5-1 to TRBJ1-3, with a tentative D call TRBD1 (6 bases). Trimming took 1 base from V and 3 from J, leaving 11 bases between them. Germline V gene data show CDR1 as SGHRS and CDR2 as YFSETQ. This CDR3 is 15 amino acids long. The CDR3 loop reads CASSLPPGDGNTIYF. The CDR3 region has the DNA TGCGCCAGCAGCTTGCCTCCAGGGGATGGAAACACCATATATTTT.

V gene TRBV5-1 combines with J gene TRBJ2-3, with D hard to call. With 0 bases removed from V and 0 bases from J, the gap between germline ends came to 5 bases. The CDR3 spans 14 residues. Per germline, CDR1 SGHRS and CDR2 YFSETQ. CDR3 coding DNA: TGCGCCAGCAGCTTGGGTCAGAGCACAGATACGCAGTATTTT. It yields the protein CASSLGQSTDTQYF.

The chain uses TRBV28 and TRBJ1-5; D is perhaps TRBD1 (6 bases). Germline CDR1 is MDHEN and CDR2 is SYDVKM. The CDR3 totals 14 residues. Trimming cost V 5 bases and J 1 base, with 9 bases left between them. In DNA, the CDR3 is TGTGCCAGCAGTCTGGACAGAAGCAATCAGCCCCAGCATTTT. It is translated as CASSLDRSNQPQHF.

The CDR3 DNA sequence: TGTGCCAGCAGCCCCCGTCCCGGGATCAACTCTGGGGCCAACGTCCTGACTTTC. Encoded protein: CASSPRPGINSGANVLTF. The chain carries TRBV7-8 and TRBJ2-6; TRBD2 might be the D (5 bases). The germline V gene has CDR1 SGHVS and CDR2 FQNEAQ. This CDR3 contains 18 residues. V gave up 5 bases and J gave up 0 bases, with 17 bases separating them.

In this sample, this clone turned up a few times. The V and J genes are TRBV6-5 and TRBJ2-5; 12 bases map to TRBD2. Germline CDR1 and CDR2: MNHEY and SVGAGI. This CDR3 contains 14 residues. V shed 10 bases, J shed 5 bases, and the junction held 8 bases outside the gene matches. CDR3 DNA sequence: TGTGCCACTTCTAGCGGGGGGGGAACCGAGACCCAGTACTTC. The encoded protein is CATSSGGGTETQYF.

The chain recombines TRBV28 with TRBJ2-3; TRBD2 might be the D (5 bases). The germline V and J ends were trimmed by 5 bases and 0 bases, with 15 bases remaining between them. CDR3 length: 16 amino acids. CDR1 is MDHEN, CDR2 SYDVKM, per germline. The CDR3 sequence: CASSTARRTSTDTQYF. Written as DNA, the CDR3 is TGTGCCAGCAGTACCGCCCGGCGGACTAGCACAGATACGCAGTATTTT.

The rearrangement uses TRBV2 and TRBJ1-3, with 8 bases identical to TRBD1. Trimming took 5 bases from V and 0 from J; bases not matched to a gene: 6. CDR1 and CDR2 (germline): SNHLY, FYNNEI. The CDR3 has 16 amino acids. CDR3 loop: CASSWTGFDSGNTIYF. In DNA form, the CDR3 reads TGTGCCAGCAGTTGGACAGGGTTTGACTCTGGAAACACCATATATTTT.

This clone was observed a few times. V gene TRBV7-8 combines with J gene TRBJ1-2; D gene unclear. This CDR3 region has 16 residues. V was cut by 5 bases and J by 3 bases, with 19 bases left in between. Per germline, CDR1 SGHVS and CDR2 FQNEAQ. The CDR3, as DNA: TGTGCCAGCAGCCCTCGCCTCGTGCCGCCGGACTATGGCTACACCTTC. Translated: CASSPRLVPPDYGYTF.

V and J are TRBV4-1 and TRBJ2-1; D is undetermined. The V and J ends lost 0 bases and 0 bases respectively, with 9 bases between them. This CDR3 spans 16 amino acids. Germline lookup yields CDR1 MGHRA and CDR2 YSYEKL. This CDR3 is CASSQDPRSSYNEQFF. The CDR3 DNA reads as TGCGCCAGCAGCCAAGACCCCCGGAGCTCCTACAATGAGCAGTTCTTC.